One T cell receptor (beta chain) is described in this entry. This entry is derived from a study of Ad26.COV2.S vaccination and SARS-CoV-2 variants. The CDR3 totals 14 residues. Losses at the gene ends were 9 bases for V and 4 bases for J; bases not matched to a gene: 7. The germline CDR1 and CDR2 sequences are LGHNT and FRNRAP. Clones were read by immunoSEQ multiplex PCR, and TCRdb kept only the in-frame ones, dropping some. This table holds 180,000 or so clones, around nine tenths found once. The TCR was taken from a human donor who had recovered from COVID-19. The rearrangement joins TRBV12-5 to TRBJ1-1; 11 bases fit TRBD1. Material: peripheral blood, obtained after recovery from COVID-19. Here the CDR3 reads CASTSGTGGTEAFF. Here the CDR3 DNA reads TGTGCTAGCACCTCAGGGACAGGGGGCACTGAAGCTTTCTTT.